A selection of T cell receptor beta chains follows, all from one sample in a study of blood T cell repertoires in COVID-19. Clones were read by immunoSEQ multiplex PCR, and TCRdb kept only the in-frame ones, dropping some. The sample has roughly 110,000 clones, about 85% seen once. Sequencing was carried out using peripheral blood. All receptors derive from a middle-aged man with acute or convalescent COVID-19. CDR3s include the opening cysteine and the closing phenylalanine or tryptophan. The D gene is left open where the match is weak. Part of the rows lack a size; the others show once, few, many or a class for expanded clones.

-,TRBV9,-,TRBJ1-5,TGTGCCAGCAGCGTAGGACCCACGGGGCAGCCCCAGCATTTT,CASSVGPTGQPQHF
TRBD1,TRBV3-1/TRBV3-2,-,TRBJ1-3,TGTGCCAGCACCGCCGGGACAGCTGGAAACACCATATATTTT,CASTAGTAGNTIYF
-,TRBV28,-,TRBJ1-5,TGTGCCAGCAAGCTCCCGGGTGCGAGCAATCAGCCCCAGCATTTT,CASKLPGASNQPQHF
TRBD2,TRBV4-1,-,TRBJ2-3,TGCGCCAGCAGCCAAGGTGCGCGGGGGGTCTGGGATACGCAGTATTTT,CASSQGARGVWDTQYF
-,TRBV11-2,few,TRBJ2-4,TGTGCCAGCAGCTTTACTGACAGAATAGCCAAAAACATTCAGTACTTC,CASSFTDRIAKNIQYF
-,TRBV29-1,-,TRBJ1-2,TGCAGCGTTGGGACAGTTAACTATGGCTACACCTTC,CSVGTVNYGYTF
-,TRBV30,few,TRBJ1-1,TGTGCCTGGACTCTATATAAGAACACTGAAGCTTTCTTT,CAWTLYKNTEAFF
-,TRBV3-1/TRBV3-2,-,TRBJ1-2,TGTGCCAGCAGTCCGGGGGGAGGGTACAATGGCTACACCTTC,CASSPGGGYNGYTF
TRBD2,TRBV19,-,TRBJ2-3,TGTGCCAGTACCCCGGACTGGGGGAGGGTTACAGATACGCAGTATTTT,CASTPDWGRVTDTQYF
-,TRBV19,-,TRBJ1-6,TGTGCCAGCCGGACAGTGTGGGATAATTCACCCCTCCACTTT,CASRTVWDNSPLHF
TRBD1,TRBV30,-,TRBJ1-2,TGTGCCTGGAGAGAGACAGGGGTTAACTATGGCTACACCTTC,CAWRETGVNYGYTF
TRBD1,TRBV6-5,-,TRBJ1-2,TGTGCCAGCACCAGGACAGGGATGAACTATGGCTACACCTTC,CASTRTGMNYGYTF
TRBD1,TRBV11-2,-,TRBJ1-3,TGTGCCAGCAGCTTGACAGGGTTAAGCTCTGGAAACACCATATATTTT,CASSLTGLSSGNTIYF
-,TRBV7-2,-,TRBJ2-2,TGTGCCAGCAGCTTCACCTCTCGGAGCGGGGAGCTGTTTTTT,CASSFTSRSGELFF
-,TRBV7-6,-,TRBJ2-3,TGTGCCAGCAGCCCCAGTCGGTGGGGGGGGCAAAGCACAGATACGCAGTATTTT,CASSPSRWGGQSTDTQYF
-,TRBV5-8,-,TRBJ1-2,TGTGCCAGCAGCTTGGGACACAGGGTTGACTATGGCTACACCTTC,CASSLGHRVDYGYTF
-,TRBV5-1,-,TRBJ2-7,TGCGCCAGCAGCTTCCAGGGCGGGGACGAGCAGTACTTC,CASSFQGGDEQYF
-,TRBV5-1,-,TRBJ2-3,TGCGCCAGCAGCTTGGTAGGGGGGGCCCCCACAGATACGCAGTATTTT,CASSLVGGAPTDTQYF
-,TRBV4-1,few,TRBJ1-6,TGCGCCAGCAGCCGGGCAGATAATTCACCCCTCCACTTT,CASSRADNSPLHF
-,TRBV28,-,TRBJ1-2,TGTGCCAGCAGTTTTCAGACCCACACGGGGGGCTACACCTTC,CASSFQTHTGGYTF
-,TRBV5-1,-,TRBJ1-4,TGCGCCAGCAGCTTGATAGGGAGTAGGCTGTTTTTT,CASSLIGSRLFF
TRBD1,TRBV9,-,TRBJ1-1,TGTGCCAGCAGCGTAGGGGACAGTAACACTGAAGCTTTCTTT,CASSVGDSNTEAFF
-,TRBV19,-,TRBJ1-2,TGTGCCAGTAGTATCGCAGGGCCCAACTATGGCTACACCTTC,CASSIAGPNYGYTF
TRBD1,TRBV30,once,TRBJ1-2,TGTGCCTGGGGGCAGGACAGGGCTGGTGGCTACACCTTC,CAWGQDRAGGYTF
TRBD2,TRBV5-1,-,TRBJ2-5,TGCGCCAGCAGCCTGCTACTAGCGGGGGACCAAGAGACCCAGTACTTC,CASSLLLAGDQETQYF
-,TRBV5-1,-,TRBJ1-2,TGCGCCAGCAGCTTGACAGCAGGCTATGGCTACACCTTC,CASSLTAGYGYTF
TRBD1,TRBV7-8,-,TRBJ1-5,TGTGCCAGCAGTTATACAGGGGATCCCAATCAGCCCCAGCATTTT,CASSYTGDPNQPQHF
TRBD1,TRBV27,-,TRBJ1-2,TGTGCCAGCAGTTTATCAGGGGGCGGGAACTATGGCTACACCTTC,CASSLSGGGNYGYTF
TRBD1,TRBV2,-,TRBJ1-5,TGTGCCAGCAGTGAAAGGACAGGGGGCATGAGGGATCAGCCCCAGCATTTT,CASSERTGGMRDQPQHF
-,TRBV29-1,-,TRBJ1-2,TGCAGCGTTGAAGTTTGGAGAGAAGGTCCCAACTATGGCTACACCTTC,CSVEVWREGPNYGYTF
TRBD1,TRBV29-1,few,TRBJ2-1,TGCAGCGTTCCCGGGACAGTATACAATGAGCAGTTCTTC,CSVPGTVYNEQFF
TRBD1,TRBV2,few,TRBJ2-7,TGTGCCAGCAAGAAAGGGACAGGGCTTCGAGAGCAGTACTTC,CASKKGTGLREQYF
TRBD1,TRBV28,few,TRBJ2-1,TGTGCCAGCAGTTCACAGGGGGCCTACAATGAGCAGTTCTTC,CASSSQGAYNEQFF
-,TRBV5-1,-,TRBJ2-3,TGCGCCAGCAGCGGAGGATCAGATACGCAGTATTTT,CASSGGSDTQYF
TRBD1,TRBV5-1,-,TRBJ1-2,TGCGCCAGCAGCCGTCACGGCGGGACAGGGGCGGACTATGGCTACACCTTC,CASSRHGGTGADYGYTF
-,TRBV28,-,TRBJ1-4,TGTGCCAGCAGTTTATACTCGGCAGGAGGCGAAAAACTGTTTTTT,CASSLYSAGGEKLFF
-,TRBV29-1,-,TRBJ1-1,TGCAGCGTTGAAAGGTGGGTAGGGGACACTGAAGCTTTCTTT,CSVERWVGDTEAFF
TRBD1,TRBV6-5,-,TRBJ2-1,TGTGCCAGCAGTAGAAATACAGGGGGCTACAATGAGCAGTTCTTC,CASSRNTGGYNEQFF
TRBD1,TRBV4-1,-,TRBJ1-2,TGCGCCAGCAGCCAAGATGTTTATGACAGGGGTTTATTAAGAGGCTATGGCTACACCTTC,CASSQDVYDRGLLRGYGYTF
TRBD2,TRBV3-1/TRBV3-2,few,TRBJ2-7,TGTGCCAGCAGCCCTAAGTTCATCTCGGGACTAGCGGGGGGCAACTACGAGCAGTACTTC,CASSPKFISGLAGGNYEQYF
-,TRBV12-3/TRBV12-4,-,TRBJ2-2,TGTGCCATAAACCTCCAGGGCACCGGGGAGCTGTTTTTT,CAINLQGTGELFF
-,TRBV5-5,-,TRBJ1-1,TGTGCCAGCAGCCGGACAGTGCGCACTGAAGCTTTCTTT,CASSRTVRTEAFF
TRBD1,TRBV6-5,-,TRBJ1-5,TGTGCCAGCAGGACAGACAGGGGCCCCCTACAGCCCCAGCATTTT,CASRTDRGPLQPQHF
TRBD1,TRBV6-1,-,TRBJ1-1,TGTGCCAGCAGTGAGCATCAGGGGGGCACTGAAGCTTTCTTT,CASSEHQGGTEAFF
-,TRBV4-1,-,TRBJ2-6,TGCGCCAGCAGCCATGATAATTATGGGGCCTCTGGGGCCAACGTCCTGACTTTC,CASSHDNYGASGANVLTF
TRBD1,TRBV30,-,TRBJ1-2,TGTGCCTGGAGTGTACAGGGGCCCTTCTATGGCTACACCTTC,CAWSVQGPFYGYTF
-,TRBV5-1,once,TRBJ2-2,TGCGCCAGCAGCCCGATGGCGGGGAACACCGGGGAGCTGTTTTTT,CASSPMAGNTGELFF
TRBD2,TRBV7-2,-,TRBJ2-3,TGTGCCAGCAGCTTAGTTACTAGCGGGGGGGTTAACACAGATACGCAGTATTTT,CASSLVTSGGVNTDTQYF
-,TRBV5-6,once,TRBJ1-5,TGTGCCAGCAGCTCCAACGTTCGGGGGAGTAATCAGCCCCAGCATTTT,CASSSNVRGSNQPQHF
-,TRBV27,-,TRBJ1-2,TGTGCCAGCAGTTTGTCGGGCCGGAGGGGCTACACCTTC,CASSLSGRRGYTF
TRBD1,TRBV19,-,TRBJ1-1,TGTGCCAGTAGTCCTCGACAGGGTTGGGCGAACACTGAAGCTTTCTTT,CASSPRQGWANTEAFF
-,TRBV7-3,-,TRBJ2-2,TGTGCCAGCAGCTTATCTCCTCAGTCCGGGGAGCTGTTTTTT,CASSLSPQSGELFF
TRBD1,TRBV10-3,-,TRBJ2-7,TGTGCCATCAGGGACAGGGCAAGCGAGCAGTACTTC,CAIRDRASEQYF
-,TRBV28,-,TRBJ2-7,TGTGCCAGCAGTTCCCACGAGACGGATTCGGGGGAGCAGTACTTC,CASSSHETDSGEQYF
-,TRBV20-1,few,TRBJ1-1,TGCAGTGCTAGTAGAGGCAATGAAGCTTTCTTT,CSASRGNEAFF
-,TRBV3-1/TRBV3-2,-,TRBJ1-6,TGTGCCAGCAGCCAAGGGGGGACGGGGGGTAATTCACCCCTCCACTTT,CASSQGGTGGNSPLHF
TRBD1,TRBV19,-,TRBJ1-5,TGTGCCAGTAGTTTCGGACAGGGGAGACAGCCCCAGCATTTT,CASSFGQGRQPQHF
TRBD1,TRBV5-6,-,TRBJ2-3,TGTGCCAGCAGCTGGGACAGAATTACTAGCACAGATACGCAGTATTTT,CASSWDRITSTDTQYF
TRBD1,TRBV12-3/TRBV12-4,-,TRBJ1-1,TGTGCCAGCAGTCTGGGACAGACTGAAGCTTTCTTT,CASSLGQTEAFF
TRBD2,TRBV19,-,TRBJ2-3,TGTGCCAGTAGTAACCCTCAGACTAGCGCGAGCACAGATACGCAGTATTTT,CASSNPQTSASTDTQYF